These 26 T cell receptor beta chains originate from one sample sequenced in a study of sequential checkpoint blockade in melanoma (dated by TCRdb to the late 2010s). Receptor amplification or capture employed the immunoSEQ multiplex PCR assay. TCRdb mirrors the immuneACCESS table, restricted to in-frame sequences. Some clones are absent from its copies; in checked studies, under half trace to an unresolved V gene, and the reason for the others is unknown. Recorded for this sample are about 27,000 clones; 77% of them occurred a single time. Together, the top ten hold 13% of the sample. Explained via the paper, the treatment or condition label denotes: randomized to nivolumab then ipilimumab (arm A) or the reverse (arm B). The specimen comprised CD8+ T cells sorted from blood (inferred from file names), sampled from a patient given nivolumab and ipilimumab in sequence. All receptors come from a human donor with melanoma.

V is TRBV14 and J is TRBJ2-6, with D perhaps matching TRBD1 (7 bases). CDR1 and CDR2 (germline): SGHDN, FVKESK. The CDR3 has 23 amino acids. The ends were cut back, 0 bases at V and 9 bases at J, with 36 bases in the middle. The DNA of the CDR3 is TGTGCCAGCAGCCAAGAAAGCTATTACGTCACAGGTGAAATCGCGGGGACAGACAACGTCCTGACTTTC. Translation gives CASSQESYYVTGEIAGTDNVLTF.

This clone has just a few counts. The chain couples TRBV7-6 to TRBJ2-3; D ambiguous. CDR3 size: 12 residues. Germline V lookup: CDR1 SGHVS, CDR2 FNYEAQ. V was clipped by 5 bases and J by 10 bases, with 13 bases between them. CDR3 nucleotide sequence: TGTGCCAGCAGCATGAGCACGGCGGCGCAGTATTTT. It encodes CASSMSTAAQYF. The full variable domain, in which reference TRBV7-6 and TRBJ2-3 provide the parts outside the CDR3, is GAGVSQSPRYKVTKRGQDVALRCDPISGHVSLYWYRQALGQGPEFLTYFNYEAQQDKSGLPNDRFSAERPEGSISTLTIQRTEQRDSAMYRCASSMSTAAQYFGPGTRLTVL.

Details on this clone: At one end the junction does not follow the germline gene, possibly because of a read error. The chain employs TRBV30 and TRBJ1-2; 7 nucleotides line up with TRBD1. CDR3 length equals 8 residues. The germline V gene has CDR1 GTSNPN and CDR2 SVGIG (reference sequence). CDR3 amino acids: CASETGKF. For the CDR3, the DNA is TGTGCCTCGGAGACAGGGAAATTC.

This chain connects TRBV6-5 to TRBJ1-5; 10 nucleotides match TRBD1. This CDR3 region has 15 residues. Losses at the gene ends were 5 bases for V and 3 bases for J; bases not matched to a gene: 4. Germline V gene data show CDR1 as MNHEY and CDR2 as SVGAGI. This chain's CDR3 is CASSHGTGVNQPQHF. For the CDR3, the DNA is TGTGCCAGCAGTCACGGGACAGGGGTCAATCAGCCCCAGCATTTT.

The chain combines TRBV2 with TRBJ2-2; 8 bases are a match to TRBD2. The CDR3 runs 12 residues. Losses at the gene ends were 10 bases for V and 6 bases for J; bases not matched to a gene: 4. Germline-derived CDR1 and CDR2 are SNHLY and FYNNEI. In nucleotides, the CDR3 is TGTGCCAACGGGGGGGGGCCCGGGGAGCTGTTTTTT. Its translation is CANGGGPGELFF.

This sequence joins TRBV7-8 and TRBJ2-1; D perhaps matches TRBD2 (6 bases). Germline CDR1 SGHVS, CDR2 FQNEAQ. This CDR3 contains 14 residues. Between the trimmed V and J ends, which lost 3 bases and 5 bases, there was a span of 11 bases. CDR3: CASSFPGLNNEQFF. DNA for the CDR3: TGTGCCAGCAGCTTTCCGGGACTGAACAATGAGCAGTTCTTC.

DNA for the CDR3: TGTGCAAGTCGCTTAGTTCCGCTGGGAGATGGGGATCAGCCCCAGCATTTT. As protein: CASRLVPLGDGDQPQHF. V usage is TRBV12-2 and J usage is TRBJ1-5. TRBV12-2 is a pseudogene segment. There are 17 residues in the CDR3.

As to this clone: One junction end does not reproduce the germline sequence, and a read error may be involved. CDR3 region: CASSLIAGQETQYF. The DNA of the CDR3 is TGTGCTAGCAGCTTGATAGCGGGGCAAGAGACCCAGTACTTC. This chain joins TRBV7-7 and TRBJ2-5; 8 bases agree with TRBD2. Looked up from germline, CDR1 is SSHAT and CDR2 is FNYEAQ (reference sequence). CDR3 length: 14 residues. The full variable domain, in which reference TRBV7-7 and TRBJ2-5 provide the parts outside the CDR3, is GAGVSQSPRYKVTKRGQDVTLRCDPISSHATLYWYQQALGQGPEFLTYFNYEAQPDKSGLPSDRFSAERPEGSISTLTIQRTEQRDSAMYRCASSLIAGQETQYFGPGTRLLVL.

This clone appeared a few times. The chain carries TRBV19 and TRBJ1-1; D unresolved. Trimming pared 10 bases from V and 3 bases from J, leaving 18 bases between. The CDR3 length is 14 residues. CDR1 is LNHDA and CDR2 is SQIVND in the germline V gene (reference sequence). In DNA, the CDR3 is TGTGCCACAACCGCCCGGAGGCGGGACACTGAAGCTTTCTTT. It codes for CATTARRRDTEAFF.

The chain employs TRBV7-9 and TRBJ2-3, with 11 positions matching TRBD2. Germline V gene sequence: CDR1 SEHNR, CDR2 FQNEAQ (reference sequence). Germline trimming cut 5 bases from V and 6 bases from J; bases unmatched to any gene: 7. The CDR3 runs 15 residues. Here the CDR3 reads CASSAKTSGVDTQYF. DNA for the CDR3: TGTGCCAGCAGCGCGAAGACTAGCGGGGTGGATACGCAGTATTTT.

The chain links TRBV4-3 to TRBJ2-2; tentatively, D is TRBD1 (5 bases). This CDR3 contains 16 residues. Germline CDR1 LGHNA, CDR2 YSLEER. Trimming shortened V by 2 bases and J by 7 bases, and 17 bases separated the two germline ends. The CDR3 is CASSQYAAGWSGELFF. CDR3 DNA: TGCGCCAGCAGCCAATACGCGGCAGGGTGGAGCGGGGAGCTGTTTTTT.

The CDR3 DNA reads TGTGCCAGCAGTTTATCGAGAGGGAGCTCCTACAATGAGCAGTTCTTC. Protein: CASSLSRGSSYNEQFF. This chain joins TRBV27 and TRBJ2-1; weak D call: TRBD2 (5 bases). Per germline, CDR1 MNHEY and CDR2 SMNVEV (reference sequence). This CDR3 has 16 residues. V lost 0 bases and J 0 bases, leaving 9 bases between the germline ends.

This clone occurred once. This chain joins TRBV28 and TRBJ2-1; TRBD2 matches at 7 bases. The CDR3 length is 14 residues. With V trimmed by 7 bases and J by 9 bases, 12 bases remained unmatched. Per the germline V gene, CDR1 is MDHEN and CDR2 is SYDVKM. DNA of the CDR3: TGTGCCAGCATGACCGGACTAGAGGGCTTTGAGCAGTTCTTC. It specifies CASMTGLEGFEQFF.

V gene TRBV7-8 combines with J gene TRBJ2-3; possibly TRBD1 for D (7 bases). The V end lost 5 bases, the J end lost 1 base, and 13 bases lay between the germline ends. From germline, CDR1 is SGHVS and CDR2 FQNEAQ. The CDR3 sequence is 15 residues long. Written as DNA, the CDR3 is TGTGCCAGCAGCCCAGGGGGGACAGGCACAGATACGCAGTATTTT. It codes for CASSPGGTGTDTQYF.

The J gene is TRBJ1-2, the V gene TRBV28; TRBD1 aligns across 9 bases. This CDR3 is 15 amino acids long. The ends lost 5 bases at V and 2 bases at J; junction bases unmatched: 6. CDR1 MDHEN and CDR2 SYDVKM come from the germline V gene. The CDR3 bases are TGTGCCAGCAGTACAGAGGGACAGGGAAACTATGGCTACACCTTC. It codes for CASSTEGQGNYGYTF.

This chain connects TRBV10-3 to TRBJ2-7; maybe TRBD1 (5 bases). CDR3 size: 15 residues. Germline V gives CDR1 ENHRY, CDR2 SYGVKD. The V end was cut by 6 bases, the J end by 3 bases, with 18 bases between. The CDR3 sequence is CAIRPLQARDYEQYF. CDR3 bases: TGTGCCATCAGGCCCCTACAGGCACGCGACTACGAGCAGTACTTC.

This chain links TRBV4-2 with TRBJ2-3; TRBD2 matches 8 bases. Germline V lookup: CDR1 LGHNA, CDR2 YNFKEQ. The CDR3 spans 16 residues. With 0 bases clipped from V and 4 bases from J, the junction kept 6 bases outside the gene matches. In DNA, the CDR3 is TGTGCCAGCAGCCAAGATCGGAGCGGGGGACCAGATACGCAGTATTTT. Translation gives CASSQDRSGGPDTQYF.

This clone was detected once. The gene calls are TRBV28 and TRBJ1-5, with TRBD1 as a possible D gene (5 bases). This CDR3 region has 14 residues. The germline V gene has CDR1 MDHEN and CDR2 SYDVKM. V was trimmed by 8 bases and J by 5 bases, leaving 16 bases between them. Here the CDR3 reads CASGMSGAHQPQHF. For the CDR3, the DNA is TGTGCCAGCGGCATGAGTGGGGCACATCAGCCCCAGCATTTT.

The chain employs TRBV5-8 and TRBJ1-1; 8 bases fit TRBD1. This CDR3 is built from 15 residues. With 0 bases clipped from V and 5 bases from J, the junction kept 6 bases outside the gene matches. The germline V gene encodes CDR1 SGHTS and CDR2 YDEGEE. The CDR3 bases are TGTGCCAGCAGCTTGGTGACAGGGGTATATACTGAAGCTTTCTTT. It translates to CASSLVTGVYTEAFF.

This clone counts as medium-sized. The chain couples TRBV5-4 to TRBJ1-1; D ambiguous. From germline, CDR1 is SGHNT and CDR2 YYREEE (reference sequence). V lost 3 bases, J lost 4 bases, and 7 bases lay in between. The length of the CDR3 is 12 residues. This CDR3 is CASSSRGTEAFF. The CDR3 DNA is TGTGCCAGCAGCTCCCGCGGCACTGAAGCTTTCTTT.

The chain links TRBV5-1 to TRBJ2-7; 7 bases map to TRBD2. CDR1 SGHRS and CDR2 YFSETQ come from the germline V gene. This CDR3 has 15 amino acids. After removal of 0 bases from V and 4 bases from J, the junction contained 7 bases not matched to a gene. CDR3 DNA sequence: TGCGCCAGCAGCTTGGACCCTAGCGGAAGTTACGAGCAGTACTTC. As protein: CASSLDPSGSYEQYF.

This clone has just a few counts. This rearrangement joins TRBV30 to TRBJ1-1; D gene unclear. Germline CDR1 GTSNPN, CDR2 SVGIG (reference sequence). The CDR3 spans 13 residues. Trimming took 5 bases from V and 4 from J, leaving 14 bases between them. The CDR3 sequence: CAWWGGPGTEAFF. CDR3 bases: TGTGCCTGGTGGGGAGGGCCGGGCACTGAAGCTTTCTTT.

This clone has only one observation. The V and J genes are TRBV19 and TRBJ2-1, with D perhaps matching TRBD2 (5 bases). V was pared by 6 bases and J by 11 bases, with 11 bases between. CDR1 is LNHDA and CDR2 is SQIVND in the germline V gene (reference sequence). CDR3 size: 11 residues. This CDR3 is CASRTAGQQFF. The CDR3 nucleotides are TGTGCCAGTAGGACTGCGGGTCAGCAGTTCTTC.

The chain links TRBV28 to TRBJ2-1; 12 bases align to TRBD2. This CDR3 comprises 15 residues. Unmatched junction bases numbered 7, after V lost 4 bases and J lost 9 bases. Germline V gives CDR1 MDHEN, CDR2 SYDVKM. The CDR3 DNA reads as TGTGCCAGCAGTTCCCCAGGACTAGCGGGGACTGAGCAGTTCTTC. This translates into CASSSPGLAGTEQFF.

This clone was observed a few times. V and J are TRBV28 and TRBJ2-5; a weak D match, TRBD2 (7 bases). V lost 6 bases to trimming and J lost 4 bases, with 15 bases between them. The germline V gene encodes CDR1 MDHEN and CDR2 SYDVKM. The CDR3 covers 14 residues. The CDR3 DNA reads TGTGCCAGCAGGAGGGGGAGGGTTCTAGAGACCCAGTACTTC. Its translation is CASRRGRVLETQYF.

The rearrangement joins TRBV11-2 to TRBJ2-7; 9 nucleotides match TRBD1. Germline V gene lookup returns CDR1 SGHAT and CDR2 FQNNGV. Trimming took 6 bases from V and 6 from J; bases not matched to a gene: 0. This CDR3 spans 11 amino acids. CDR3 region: CASRTGGEQYF. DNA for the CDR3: TGTGCCAGCAGGACAGGGGGCGAGCAGTACTTC.